This note documents a single TCR beta chain sequence. The data were obtained in a study of blood T cells in healthy people across ages. The donors, all healthy, were Caucasians living in Russia, aged about 6 to 90. Sample-barcoded 5' priming and a J-beta primer mix drove a second PCR of about 6 to 12 cycles. Unique molecular identifiers of 12 random nucleotides labeled each cDNA. MiXCR was run by TCRdb on the 5' RACE reads, yielding one entry per CDR3 protein. The data hold about 1.4 million distinct CDR3 sequences, with 55% to 75% observed a single time. The CDR3 loop spans 13 amino acids. Germline lookup yields CDR1 MNHNS and CDR2 SASEGT.

The sample taken for sequencing was blood. The V call is TRBV6-1, the J call TRBJ2-4; D perhaps matches TRBD2 (6 bases). The DNA end favors TRBJ2-7, so the J call may be wrong. The source is a man aged 18 to 30 in good health. CDR3 nucleotide sequence: TGTGCCAGCAGTGAGCAGCGGGCGTACGAGCAGTACTTC. This codes for CASSEQRAYEQYF.